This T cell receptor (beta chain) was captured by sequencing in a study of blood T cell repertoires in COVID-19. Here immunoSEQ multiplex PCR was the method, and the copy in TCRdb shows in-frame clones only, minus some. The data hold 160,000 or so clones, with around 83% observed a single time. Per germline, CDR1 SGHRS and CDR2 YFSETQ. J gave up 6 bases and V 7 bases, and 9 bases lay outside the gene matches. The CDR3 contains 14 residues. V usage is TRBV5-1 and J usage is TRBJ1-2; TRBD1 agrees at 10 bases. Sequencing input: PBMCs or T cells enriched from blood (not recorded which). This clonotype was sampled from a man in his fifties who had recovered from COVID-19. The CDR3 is CASAAGTGADGYTF. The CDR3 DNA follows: TGCGCCAGCGCTGCAGGGACAGGGGCTGATGGCTACACCTTC.